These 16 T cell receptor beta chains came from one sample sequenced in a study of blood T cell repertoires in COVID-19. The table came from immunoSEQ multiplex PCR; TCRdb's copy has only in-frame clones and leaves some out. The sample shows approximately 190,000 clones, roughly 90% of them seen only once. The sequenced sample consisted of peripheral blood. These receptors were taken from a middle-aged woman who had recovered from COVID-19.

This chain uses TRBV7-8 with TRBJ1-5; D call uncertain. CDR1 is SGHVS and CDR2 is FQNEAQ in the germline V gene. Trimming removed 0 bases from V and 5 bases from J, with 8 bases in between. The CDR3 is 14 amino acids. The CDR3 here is CASSLAGGHQPQHF. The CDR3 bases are TGTGCCAGCAGCTTAGCTGGCGGGCATCAGCCCCAGCATTTT.

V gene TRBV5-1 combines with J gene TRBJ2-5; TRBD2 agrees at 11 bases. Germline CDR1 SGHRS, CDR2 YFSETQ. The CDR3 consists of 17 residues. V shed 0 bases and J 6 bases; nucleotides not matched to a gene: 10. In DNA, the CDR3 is TGCGCCAGCAGCTTGGAAGGTAGCGGGAGGGGGTTAAAGACCCAGTACTTC. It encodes CASSLEGSGRGLKTQYF.

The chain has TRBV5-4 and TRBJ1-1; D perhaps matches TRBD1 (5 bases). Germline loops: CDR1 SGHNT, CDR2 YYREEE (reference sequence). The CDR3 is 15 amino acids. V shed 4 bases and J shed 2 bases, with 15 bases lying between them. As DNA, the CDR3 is TGTGCCAGCAGCATAACACAGGCCGATAACACTGAAGCTTTCTTT. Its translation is CASSITQADNTEAFF.

CDR3 residues: CAWSATGEYQPQHF. The CDR3 nucleotides read TGTGCCTGGAGTGCGACAGGGGAGTATCAGCCCCAGCATTTT. J is TRBJ1-5 and V is TRBV30; 8 positions match TRBD1. Per the germline V gene, CDR1 is GTSNPN and CDR2 is SVGIG (reference sequence). The CDR3 loop spans 14 amino acids. Trimming at V came to 1 base and at J to 5 bases, leaving 4 bases not matched to a gene.

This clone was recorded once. CDR3 DNA: TGTGCCAGCCGACAGGGGGCGTACTTGACAGATACGCAGTATTTT. Translated: CASRQGAYLTDTQYF. The chain recombines TRBV19 with TRBJ2-3; TRBD1 matches 10 bases. Germline CDR1 and CDR2: LNHDA and SQIVND (reference sequence). J gave up 3 bases and V 9 bases, and 9 bases lay outside the gene matches. This CDR3 is built from 15 residues.

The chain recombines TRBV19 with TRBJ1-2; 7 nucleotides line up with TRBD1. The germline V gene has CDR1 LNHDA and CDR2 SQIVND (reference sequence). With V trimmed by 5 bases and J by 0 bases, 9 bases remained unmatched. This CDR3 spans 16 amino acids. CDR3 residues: CASSGAGGQANYGYTF. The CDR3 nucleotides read TGTGCCAGTAGTGGGGCAGGGGGGCAAGCTAACTATGGCTACACCTTC.

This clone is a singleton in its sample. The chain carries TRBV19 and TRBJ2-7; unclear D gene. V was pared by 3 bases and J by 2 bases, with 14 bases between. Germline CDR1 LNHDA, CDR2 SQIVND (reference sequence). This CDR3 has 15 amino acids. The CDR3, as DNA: TGTGCCAGTAGTATTGCCGCAGAAGTTACCTACGAGCAGTACTTC. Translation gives CASSIAAEVTYEQYF.

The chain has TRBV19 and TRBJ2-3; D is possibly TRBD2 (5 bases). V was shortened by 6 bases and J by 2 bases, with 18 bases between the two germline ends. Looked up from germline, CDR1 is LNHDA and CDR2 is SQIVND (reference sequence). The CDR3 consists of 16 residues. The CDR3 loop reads CASRTRVSGVTDTQYF. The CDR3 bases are TGTGCCAGTAGGACGAGGGTCAGCGGTGTCACAGATACGCAGTATTTT.

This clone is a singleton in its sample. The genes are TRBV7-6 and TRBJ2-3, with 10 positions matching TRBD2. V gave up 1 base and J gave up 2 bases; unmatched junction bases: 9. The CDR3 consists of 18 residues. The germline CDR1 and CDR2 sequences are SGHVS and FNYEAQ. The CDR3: CASSLEPLAGVATDTQYF. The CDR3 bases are TGTGCCAGCAGCTTAGAGCCCCTAGCGGGAGTGGCCACAGATACGCAGTATTTT.

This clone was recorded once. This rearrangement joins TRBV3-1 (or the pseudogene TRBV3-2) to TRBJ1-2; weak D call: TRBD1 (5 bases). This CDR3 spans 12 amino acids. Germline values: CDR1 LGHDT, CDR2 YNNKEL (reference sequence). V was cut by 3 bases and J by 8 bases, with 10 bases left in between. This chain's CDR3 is CASSQQGAGYTF. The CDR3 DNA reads TGTGCCAGCAGCCAGCAAGGGGCCGGCTACACCTTC.

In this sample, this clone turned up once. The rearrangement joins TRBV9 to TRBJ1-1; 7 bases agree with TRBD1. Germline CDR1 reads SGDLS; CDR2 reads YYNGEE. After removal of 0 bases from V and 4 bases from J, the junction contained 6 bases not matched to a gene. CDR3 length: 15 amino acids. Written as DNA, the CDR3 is TGTGCCAGCAGCGTAGGGGGCCAGGGGGGCACTGAAGCTTTCTTT. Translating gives CASSVGGQGGTEAFF.

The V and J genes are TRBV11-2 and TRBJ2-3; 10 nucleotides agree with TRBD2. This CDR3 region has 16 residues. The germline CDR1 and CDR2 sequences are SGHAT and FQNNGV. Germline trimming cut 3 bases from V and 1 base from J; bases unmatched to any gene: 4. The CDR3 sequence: CASSFASGSGTDTQYF. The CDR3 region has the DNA TGTGCCAGCAGCTTCGCTAGCGGGAGCGGCACAGATACGCAGTATTTT.

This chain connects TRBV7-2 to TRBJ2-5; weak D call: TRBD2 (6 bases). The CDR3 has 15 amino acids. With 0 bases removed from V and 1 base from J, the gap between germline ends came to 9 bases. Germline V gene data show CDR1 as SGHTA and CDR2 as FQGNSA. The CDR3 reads CASSLAVRGQETQYF. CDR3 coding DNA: TGTGCCAGCAGCTTAGCGGTGCGGGGCCAAGAGACCCAGTACTTC.

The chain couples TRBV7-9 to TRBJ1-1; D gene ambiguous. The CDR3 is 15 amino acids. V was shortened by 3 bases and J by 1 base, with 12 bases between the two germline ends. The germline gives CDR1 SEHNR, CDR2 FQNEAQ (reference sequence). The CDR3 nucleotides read TGTGCCAGCAGCTTTACTACACGGCCGAACACTGAAGCTTTCTTT. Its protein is CASSFTTRPNTEAFF.

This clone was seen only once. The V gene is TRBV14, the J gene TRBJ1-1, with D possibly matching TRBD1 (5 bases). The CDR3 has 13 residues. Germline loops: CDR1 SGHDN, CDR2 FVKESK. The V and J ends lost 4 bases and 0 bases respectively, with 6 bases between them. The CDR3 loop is CASSRQLNTEAFF. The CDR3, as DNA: TGTGCCAGCAGCCGACAGCTGAACACTGAAGCTTTCTTT.

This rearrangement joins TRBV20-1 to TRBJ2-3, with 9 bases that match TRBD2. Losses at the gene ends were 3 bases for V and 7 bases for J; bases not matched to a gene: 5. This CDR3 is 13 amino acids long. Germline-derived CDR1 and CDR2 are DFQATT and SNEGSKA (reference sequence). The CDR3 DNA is TGCAGTGCTAGTAGCGGGAGTGATTATACGCAGTATTTT. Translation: CSASSGSDYTQYF.